These 9 T cell receptor beta chains were sequenced from one sample in a study of cytomegalovirus exposure and HLA in healthy donors. The PCR ran on 60 Vbeta and 13 Jbeta primers. Measured with immunoSEQ multiplex PCR; TCRdb has only the in-frame clones, and not every one. The sample lists about 180,000 clones, roughly three quarters occurring once. The sequencing sample was made of PBMCs. The receptors shown here come from a male donor in good health and CMV-seronegative.

The chain couples TRBV28 to TRBJ2-1; the match to TRBD1 covers 10 bases. CDR1 and CDR2 from the germline V gene are MDHEN and SYDVKM. The CDR3 extends over 16 amino acids. With V trimmed by 7 bases and J by 9 bases, 15 bases remained unmatched. The DNA for the CDR3 is TGTGCCAGCAATCCTTCCCTGGGACAGGGGCCTGGTGAGCAGTTCTTC. This encodes CASNPSLGQGPGEQFF.

In its sample, this clone was seen once. The genes are TRBV10-1 and TRBJ1-1; perhaps TRBD1 as D (5 bases). This CDR3 is built from 13 residues. V was cut by 4 bases and J by 3 bases, with 9 bases left in between. Germline CDR1 and CDR2: WNHNN and SYGVQD (reference sequence). Here the CDR3 DNA reads TGCGCCAGCAGTGCAGACAGTCACACTGAAGCTTTCTTT. Translation: CASSADSHTEAFF.

The chain employs TRBV14 and TRBJ1-4, with D maybe TRBD1 (6 bases). Trimming removed 7 bases from V and 6 bases from J, with 15 bases in between. The CDR3 contains 14 residues. Germline V lookup: CDR1 SGHDN, CDR2 FVKESK. In DNA, the CDR3 is TGTGCCAGCAACCGAGGGGGGGCGGATGAAAAACTGTTTTTT. As protein: CASNRGGADEKLFF.

The genes are TRBV28 and TRBJ1-5, with 9 bases that match TRBD1. CDR3 size: 15 residues. Germline V CDR1 and CDR2: MDHEN, SYDVKM. V dropped 2 bases and J dropped 3; count of bases not matched to a gene: 2. The CDR3 spells CASSLGDRDNQPQHF. CDR3 DNA: TGTGCCAGCAGTTTAGGGGACAGGGACAATCAGCCCCAGCATTTT.

The V gene is TRBV5-4, the J gene TRBJ1-5; 7 positions agree with TRBD1. This CDR3 is 16 amino acids long. In germline, CDR1 is SGHNT, CDR2 YYREEE (reference sequence). V shed 4 bases and J 5 bases; nucleotides not matched to a gene: 12. The CDR3 spells CASSLGPPTGDQPQHF. As DNA, the CDR3 is TGTGCCAGCAGCCTCGGGCCTCCTACAGGGGATCAGCCCCAGCATTTT.

The rearrangement joins TRBV6-1 to TRBJ2-1, with D possibly matching TRBD1 (5 bases). The CDR3 length is 14 residues. V was clipped by 2 bases and J by 6 bases, with 11 bases between them. Germline V CDR1 and CDR2: MNHNS, SASEGT. CDR3 residues: CASSERGRINEQFF. The CDR3 DNA sequence: TGTGCCAGCAGTGAAAGGGGCAGGATCAATGAGCAGTTCTTC.

Here the CDR3 DNA reads TGTGCCAGCAGTTTGTCCTATAGGGGGACTAATGAAAAACTGTTTTTT. This encodes CASSLSYRGTNEKLFF. The chain combines TRBV6-5 with TRBJ1-4, with a possible D match to TRBD1 (6 bases). Germline CDR1 MNHEY, CDR2 SVGAGI. This CDR3 comprises 16 residues. V was trimmed by 4 bases and J by 2 bases, leaving 14 bases between them.

CDR3 sequence reads: CAWSRKDRYDEQYF. CDR3 nucleotides: TGTGCCTGGAGTAGAAAGGACAGGTACGACGAGCAGTACTTC. V gene TRBV30 combines with J gene TRBJ2-7; 7 bases are a match to TRBD1. The CDR3 has 14 residues. Per the germline V gene, CDR1 is GTSNPN and CDR2 is SVGIG (reference sequence). V lost 2 bases, J lost 5 bases, and 9 bases stayed unmatched. The full variable domain, in which reference TRBV30 and TRBJ2-7 provide the parts outside the CDR3, is SQTIHQWPATLVQPVGSPLSLECTVEGTSNPNLYWYRQAAGRGLQLLFYSVGIGQISSEVPQNLSASRPQDRQFILSSKKLLLSDSGFYLCAWSRKDRYDEQYFGPGTRLTVT.

The chain employs TRBV4-1 and TRBJ1-5; 12 nucleotides match TRBD1. Germline values: CDR1 MGHRA, CDR2 YSYEKL. This CDR3 contains 17 residues. Trimming at V came to 3 bases and at J to 5 bases, leaving 8 bases not matched to a gene. CDR3 loop: CASSQGDRGQRDQPQHF. The CDR3 region has the DNA TGCGCCAGCAGCCAGGGGGACAGGGGGCAAAGGGATCAGCCCCAGCATTTT.